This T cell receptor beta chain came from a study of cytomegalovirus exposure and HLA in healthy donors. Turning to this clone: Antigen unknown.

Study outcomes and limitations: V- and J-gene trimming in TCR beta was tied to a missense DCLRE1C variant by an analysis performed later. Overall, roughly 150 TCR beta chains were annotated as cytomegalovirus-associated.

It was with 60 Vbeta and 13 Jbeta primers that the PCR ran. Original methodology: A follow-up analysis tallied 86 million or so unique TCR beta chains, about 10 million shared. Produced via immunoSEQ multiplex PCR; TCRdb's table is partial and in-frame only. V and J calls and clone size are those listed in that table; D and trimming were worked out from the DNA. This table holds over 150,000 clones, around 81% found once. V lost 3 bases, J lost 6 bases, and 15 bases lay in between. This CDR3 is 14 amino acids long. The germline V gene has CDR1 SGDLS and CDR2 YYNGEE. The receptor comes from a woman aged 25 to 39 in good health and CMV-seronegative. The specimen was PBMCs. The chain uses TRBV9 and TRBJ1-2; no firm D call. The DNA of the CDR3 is TGTGCCAGCAGCGCCACGGATACGGGAGATGGCTACACCTTC. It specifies CASSATDTGDGYTF.